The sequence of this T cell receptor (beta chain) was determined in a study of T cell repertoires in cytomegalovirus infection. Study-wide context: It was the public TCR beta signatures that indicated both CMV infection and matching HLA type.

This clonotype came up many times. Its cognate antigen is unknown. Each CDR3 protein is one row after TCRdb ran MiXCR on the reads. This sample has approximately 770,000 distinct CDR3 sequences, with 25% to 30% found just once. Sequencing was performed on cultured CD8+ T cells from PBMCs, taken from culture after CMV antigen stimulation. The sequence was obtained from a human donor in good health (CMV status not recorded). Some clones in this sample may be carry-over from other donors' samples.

CDR3 DNA: TGTGCCAGCAGCTTGGCGGGCAGAATGGAGACCCAGTACTTC. Translated, it gives CASSLAGRMETQYF. The chain carries TRBV5-6 and TRBJ2-5, with unresolved D. Germline V gene data show CDR1 as SGHDT and CDR2 as YYEEEE. The V end was cut by 0 bases, the J end by 5 bases, with 11 bases between. This CDR3 contains 14 residues. Variable domain in full (rest from reference TRBV5-6 and TRBJ2-5): DAGVTQSPTHLIKTRGQQVTLRCSPKSGHDTVSWYQQALGQGPQFIFQYYEEEERQRGNFPDRFSGHQFPNYSSELNVNALLLGDSALYLCASSLAGRMETQYFGPGTRLLVL.